This TCR beta chain was sequenced in a study of blood T cell repertoires in COVID-19. Study-level information: COVID-19 samples from acute and convalescent phases originated in the United States, Italy and Spain.

The CDR3 runs 19 residues. The V gene end was trimmed by 1 base and the J gene end by 1 base; junction bases not matched to a gene: 9. Looked up from germline, CDR1 is LGHNA and CDR2 is YSLEER. In the original analysis: How many nucleated cells were present was estimated from reference gene primer amplification. Sequencing was performed with immunoSEQ multiplex PCR; in TCRdb, only in-frame clones are kept and a portion is missing. That table supplies the V and J calls and clone size; D and trimming were determined from the DNA. Of about 110,000 clones detected, less than 80% appear once; the ten largest clones hold 6.2%. One Seattle source followed patients from active infection through their disease course.

The sequenced sample was peripheral blood. This clonotype was sampled from an elderly man with COVID-19, enrolled during active disease. J is TRBJ2-4 and V is TRBV4-3; 11 nucleotides align to TRBD2. In DNA form, the CDR3 reads TGCGCCAGCAGCCAAGTAATCGTAGCGGGAGGGCCGGCCAAAAACATTCAGTACTTC. Amino acid sequence: CASSQVIVAGGPAKNIQYF.